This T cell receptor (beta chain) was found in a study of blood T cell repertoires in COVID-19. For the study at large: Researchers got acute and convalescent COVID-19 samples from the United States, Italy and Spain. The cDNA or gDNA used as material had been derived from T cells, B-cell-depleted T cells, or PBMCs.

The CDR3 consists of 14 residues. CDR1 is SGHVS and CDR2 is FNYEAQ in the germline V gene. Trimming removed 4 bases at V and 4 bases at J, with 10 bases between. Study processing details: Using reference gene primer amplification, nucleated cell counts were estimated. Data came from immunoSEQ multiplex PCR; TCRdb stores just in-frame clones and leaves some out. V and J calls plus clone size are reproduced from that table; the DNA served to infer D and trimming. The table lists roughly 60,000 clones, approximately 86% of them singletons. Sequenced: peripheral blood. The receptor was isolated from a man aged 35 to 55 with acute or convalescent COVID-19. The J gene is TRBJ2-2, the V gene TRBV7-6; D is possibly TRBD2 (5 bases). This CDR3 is CASSYGILTGELFF. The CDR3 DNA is TGTGCCAGCAGCTACGGGATCCTCACCGGGGAGCTGTTTTTT.